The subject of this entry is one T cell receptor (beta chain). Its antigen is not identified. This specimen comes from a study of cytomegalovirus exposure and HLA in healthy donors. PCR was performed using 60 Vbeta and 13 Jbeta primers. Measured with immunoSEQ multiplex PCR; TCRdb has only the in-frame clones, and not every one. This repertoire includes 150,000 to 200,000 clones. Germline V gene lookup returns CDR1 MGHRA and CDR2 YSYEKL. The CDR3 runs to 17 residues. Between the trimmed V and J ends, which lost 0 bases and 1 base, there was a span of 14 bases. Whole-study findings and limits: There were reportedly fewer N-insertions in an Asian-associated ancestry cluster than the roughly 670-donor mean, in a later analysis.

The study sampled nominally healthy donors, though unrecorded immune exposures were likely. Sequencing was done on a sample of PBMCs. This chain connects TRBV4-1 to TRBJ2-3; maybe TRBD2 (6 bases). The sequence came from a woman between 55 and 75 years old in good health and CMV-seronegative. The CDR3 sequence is CASSQDPGEGGTDTQYF. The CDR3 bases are TGCGCCAGCAGCCAAGATCCGGGGGAAGGGGGCACAGATACGCAGTATTTT.